One sample yielded the 27 T cell receptor beta chains listed below, sequenced in a study of shared clonotypes between healthy human individuals. This table comes from immunoSEQ multiplex PCR, and its TCRdb copy is limited to in-frame clones, with some not included. Of 2 million or so clones in the sample, around 95% were seen once. Input material: naive CD4+ T cells sorted from blood. Documented subset: CD45RA+ positively selected. These receptor sequences come from a man between 18 and 35 years old in good health.

V and J are TRBV19 and TRBJ2-5; TRBD2 agrees at 7 bases. The CDR3 consists of 15 residues. Germline lookup yields CDR1 LNHDA and CDR2 SQIVND (reference sequence). V lost 6 bases and J lost 2; bases outside the gene matches: 9. CDR3 in amino acids: CASRIGGGKQETQYF. For the CDR3, the DNA is TGTGCCAGTAGGATTGGCGGGGGAAAACAAGAGACCCAGTACTTC.

The chain recombines TRBV30 with TRBJ1-5; 11 bases agree with TRBD1. This CDR3 has 15 residues. Germline V gene data show CDR1 as GTSNPN and CDR2 as SVGIG (reference sequence). V lost 5 bases and J lost 6; bases outside the gene matches: 9. CDR3 bases: TGTGCCTGGGCTCTTGGGACAGGGGGTCTTCAGCCCCAGCATTTT. Translated: CAWALGTGGLQPQHF.

The V and J genes are TRBV19 and TRBJ2-5, with 7 bases that match TRBD1. The CDR3 length is 16 residues. Germline V gene lookup returns CDR1 LNHDA and CDR2 SQIVND (reference sequence). The ends lost 5 bases at V and 1 base at J; junction bases unmatched: 10. The CDR3 here is CASSPRDRIFQETQYF. The CDR3 DNA reads TGTGCCAGTAGTCCCCGGGACAGAATATTCCAAGAGACCCAGTACTTC. The full variable domain, completed using reference TRBV19 and TRBJ2-5, is DGGITQSPKYLFRKEGQNVTLSCEQNLNHDAMYWYRQDPGQGLRLIYYSQIVNDFQKGDIAEGYSVSREKKESFPLTVTSAQKNPTAFYLCASSPRDRIFQETQYFGPGTRLLVL.

This chain uses TRBV5-4 with TRBJ2-1; 10 nucleotides match TRBD2. The CDR3 is 16 residues long. Germline trimming cut 3 bases from V and 10 bases from J; bases unmatched to any gene: 13. The germline CDR1 and CDR2 sequences are SGHNT and YYREEE (reference sequence). The CDR3 loop is CASSSSPGTSVGEQFF. Here the CDR3 DNA reads TGTGCCAGCAGCTCTTCGCCAGGGACTAGCGTGGGAGAGCAGTTCTTC.

The CDR3 nucleotides read TGTGCCAGCAGTCCCTTTGGACAGGGCAGCGAGACCCAGTACTTC. Amino acid sequence: CASSPFGQGSETQYF. The chain is built from TRBV6-1 and TRBJ2-5; 8 bases are a match to TRBD1. Germline CDR1 MNHNS, CDR2 SASEGT. The CDR3 is made up of 15 amino acids. Trimming cost V 5 bases and J 5 bases; bases outside gene matches: 10.

V is TRBV9 and J is TRBJ1-3; unclear D gene. The CDR3 runs to 14 residues. Trimming removed 0 bases at V and 4 bases at J, with 8 bases between. Germline CDR1 SGDLS, CDR2 YYNGEE. The CDR3 sequence is CASSVGFEGNTIYF. The CDR3 DNA reads TGTGCCAGCAGCGTAGGGTTCGAGGGAAACACCATATATTTT.

V gene TRBV15 combines with J gene TRBJ1-2; D is ambiguous. Germline assignment: CDR1 LNHNV and CDR2 YYDKDF (reference sequence). There are 13 residues in the CDR3. V lost 5 bases and J 4 bases, leaving 11 bases between the germline ends. The CDR3 nucleotides read TGTGCCACCAGCCCCGATACTGGCTATGGCTACACCTTC. It encodes CATSPDTGYGYTF.

This clone has only one observation. The chain recombines TRBV7-9 with TRBJ1-3; no clear D gene. The germline CDR1 and CDR2 sequences are SEHNR and FQNEAQ (reference sequence). CDR3 length equals 15 residues. V was shortened by 4 bases and J by 5 bases, with 15 bases between the two germline ends. The CDR3 region is CASSSDGVLRNTIYF. The CDR3 nucleotides are TGTGCCAGCAGCTCGGACGGGGTACTGCGAAACACCATATATTTT.

The chain has TRBV7-9 and TRBJ2-7; TRBD1 might be the D (6 bases). From germline, CDR1 is SEHNR and CDR2 FQNEAQ (reference sequence). Trimming took 1 base from V and 0 from J, leaving 10 bases between them. The CDR3 extends over 15 amino acids. CDR3 protein: CASSLVQGYSYEQYF. The CDR3 DNA reads as TGTGCCAGCAGCTTAGTACAGGGCTACTCCTACGAGCAGTACTTC. The variable domain in full, completed from reference TRBV7-9 and TRBJ2-7, reads DTGVSQNPRHKITKRGQNVTFRCDPISEHNRLYWYRQTLGQGPEFLTYFQNEAQLEKSRLLSDRFSAERPKGSFSTLEIQRTEQGDSAMYLCASSLVQGYSYEQYFGPGTRLTVT.

This chain connects TRBV29-1 to TRBJ2-3, with TRBD1 matching 9 bases. The CDR3 has 15 residues. The trim removed 5 bases at V and 6 bases at J, leaving 12 bases unmatched. Germline values: CDR1 SQVTM, CDR2 ANQGSEA. CDR3 DNA: TGCAGCGTTCGTGCCGGGACAGGGTTGGGGGATACGCAGTATTTT. Translating gives CSVRAGTGLGDTQYF.

The CDR3 nucleotides read TGCAGCGTCCTCGTTAATATGAACACTGAAGCTTTCTTT. Its protein is CSVLVNMNTEAFF. The chain joins TRBV29-1 to TRBJ1-1; D not resolved. The CDR3 totals 13 residues. The V end was cut by 6 bases, the J end by 0 bases, with 11 bases between. The V gene's germline CDR1 is SQVTM and CDR2 ANQGSEA. The full variable domain, in which reference TRBV29-1 and TRBJ1-1 provide the parts outside the CDR3, is SAVISQKPSRDICQRGTSLTIQCQVDSQVTMMFWYRQQPGQSLTLIATANQGSEATYESGFVIDKFPISRPNLTFSTLTVSNMSPEDSSIYLCSVLVNMNTEAFFGQGTRLTVV.

The V call is TRBV19, the J call TRBJ1-2, with a weak D call TRBD1 (5 bases). The CDR3 covers 14 residues. The V end lost 3 bases, the J end lost 1 base, and 9 bases lay between the germline ends. Germline V CDR1 and CDR2: LNHDA, SQIVND (reference sequence). The CDR3 DNA is TGTGCCAGTAGTATTGCGACAGTTAACTATGGCTACACCTTC. Encoded protein: CASSIATVNYGYTF. The whole variable domain, remainder taken from reference TRBV19 and TRBJ1-2, is DGGITQSPKYLFRKEGQNVTLSCEQNLNHDAMYWYRQDPGQGLRLIYYSQIVNDFQKGDIAEGYSVSREKKESFPLTVTSAQKNPTAFYLCASSIATVNYGYTFGSGTRLTVV.

The chain couples TRBV7-9 to TRBJ2-1, with D unresolved. This CDR3 region has 13 residues. V lost 1 base, J lost 5 bases, and 6 bases lay in between. CDR1 and CDR2 (germline): SEHNR, FQNEAQ (reference sequence). The chain's CDR3 is CASSLVSNNEQFF. In nucleotides, the CDR3 is TGTGCCAGCAGCTTAGTGTCGAACAATGAGCAGTTCTTC.

The CDR3 nucleotides are TGTGCCAGCAGTTTCACGATCTCTGGGGCCAACGTCCTGACTTTC. Translating gives CASSFTISGANVLTF. V gene TRBV27 combines with J gene TRBJ2-6; no definite D call. The ends were cut back, 3 bases at V and 0 bases at J, with 6 bases in the middle. Germline CDR1 reads MNHEY; CDR2 reads SMNVEV (reference sequence). This CDR3 has 15 residues.

The J gene is TRBJ2-7, the V gene TRBV30; D remains ambiguous. Trimming stripped 2 bases from V and 3 bases from J, with 11 bases between. Germline V gene data show CDR1 as GTSNPN and CDR2 as SVGIG (reference sequence). This CDR3 is 13 amino acids long. CDR3: CAWSLSQLYEQYF. CDR3 sequence (DNA): TGTGCCTGGAGTCTCAGCCAGCTCTACGAGCAGTACTTC.

The gene calls are TRBV28 and TRBJ1-5; a possible D gene is TRBD1 (5 bases). V was clipped by 6 bases and J by 7 bases, with 13 bases between them. Germline V gene data show CDR1 as MDHEN and CDR2 as SYDVKM. The CDR3 loop spans 13 amino acids. This CDR3 reads CASRPRAGQPQHF. CDR3 DNA sequence: TGTGCCAGCAGACCCAGGGCCGGGCAGCCCCAGCATTTT.

For this clone: A read error may explain this, as a much larger clone is one base away. The CDR3 DNA sequence: TGCGCCAGCAGCTTGAACTATGGCTACACCTTC. Translation gives CASSLNYGYTF. This chain connects TRBV5-1 to TRBJ1-2; D not resolved. Germline CDR1 is SGHRS and CDR2 is YFSETQ. The CDR3 is 11 residues long. V dropped 1 base and J dropped 2 bases, with 0 bases sitting between them.

This clone showed up just once. Other DNA variants within this sample encode the same CDR3. The chain combines TRBV29-1 with TRBJ2-1; D gene uncertain. The germline V gene has CDR1 SQVTM and CDR2 ANQGSEA. V dropped 4 bases and J dropped 5 bases, with 3 bases sitting between them. This CDR3 region has 10 residues. CDR3: CSVANNEQFF. CDR3 DNA: TGCAGCGTTGCGAACAATGAGCAGTTCTTC.

The V and J genes are TRBV5-6 and TRBJ2-2, with D unclear. The CDR3 is made up of 13 amino acids. The V end lost 4 bases, the J end lost 8 bases, and 12 bases lay between the germline ends. Per germline, CDR1 SGHDT and CDR2 YYEEEE. The CDR3 spells CASSILRAGELFF. Here the CDR3 DNA reads TGTGCCAGCAGCATTCTTAGGGCTGGGGAGCTGTTTTTT.

A remark on this clone: This sample also contains other DNA sequences that code for the same CDR3. V is TRBV30 and J is TRBJ2-5; weak D call: TRBD1 (5 bases). Per the germline V gene, CDR1 is GTSNPN and CDR2 is SVGIG (reference sequence). The CDR3 is 13 amino acids. The ends were cut back, 2 bases at V and 1 base at J, with 8 bases in the middle. The CDR3 protein is CAWSSGFQETQYF. CDR3 sequence (DNA): TGTGCCTGGAGTTCAGGGTTCCAAGAGACCCAGTACTTC.

The chain employs TRBV6-1 and TRBJ2-1; D might be TRBD2 (6 bases). Deletions cut 8 bases from V and 4 bases from J, with 15 bases between. Germline CDR1 MNHNS, CDR2 SASEGT. This CDR3 comprises 14 residues. CDR3 region: CASLLSGSYNEQFF. The CDR3, as DNA: TGTGCCAGCCTTTTAAGCGGGTCTTACAATGAGCAGTTCTTC.

This chain uses TRBV25-1 with TRBJ2-7, with D tentatively TRBD1 or TRBD2 (5 bases each). V gave up 3 bases and J gave up 4 bases, with 22 bases separating them. Germline-derived CDR1 and CDR2 are MGHDK and SYGVNS. CDR3 length: 17 residues. The CDR3, as DNA: TGTGCCAGCAGTGAGGACCGTCTCCGGGACCCCACTTACGAGCAGTACTTC. Its translation is CASSEDRLRDPTYEQYF.

The chain joins TRBV11-2 to TRBJ2-3, with D perhaps TRBD2 (6 bases). V was trimmed by 2 bases and J by 3 bases, leaving 9 bases between them. The CDR3 has 14 amino acids. Germline V gene lookup returns CDR1 SGHAT and CDR2 FQNNGV. CDR3 residues: CASSLLGLTDTQYF. In DNA form, the CDR3 reads TGTGCCAGCAGCTTATTGGGACTTACAGATACGCAGTATTTT.

The chain employs TRBV7-2 and TRBJ2-3, with D perhaps matching TRBD1 (6 bases). Trimming cost V 3 bases and J 3 bases, with 10 bases left between them. The CDR3 loop spans 14 amino acids. Germline assignment: CDR1 SGHTA and CDR2 FQGNSA. In DNA form, the CDR3 reads TGTGCCAGCAGCTTGAGGGACATAACAGATACGCAGTATTTT. This encodes CASSLRDITDTQYF.

V usage is TRBV15 and J usage is TRBJ1-6; D is perhaps TRBD1 (5 bases). Germline values: CDR1 LNHNV, CDR2 YYDKDF (reference sequence). The CDR3 is 16 amino acids. V was trimmed by 3 bases and J by 3 bases, leaving 12 bases between them. The CDR3 DNA sequence: TGTGCCACCAGCAGGGGGGTAACTGACTATAATTCACCCCTCCACTTT. Residues: CATSRGVTDYNSPLHF.

This clone showed up just a few times. The same CDR3 also results from other DNA sequences found in this sample. The chain combines TRBV2 with TRBJ1-1, with 9 bases lining up with TRBD1. This CDR3 has 13 residues. V was pared by 6 bases and J by 1 base, with 0 bases of the junction left unmatched. Per germline, CDR1 SNHLY and CDR2 FYNNEI. The CDR3 loop is CASRGQGNTEAFF. CDR3 in DNA: TGTGCCAGCAGGGGACAGGGGAACACTGAAGCTTTCTTT.

This chain connects TRBV10-3 to TRBJ2-7; 12 positions agree with TRBD1. The germline gives CDR1 ENHRY, CDR2 SYGVKD. The junction had 5 bases not matched to a gene; V was cut back by 5 bases and J by 6 bases. This CDR3 is built from 14 residues. The CDR3 here is CAISPGQGAIEQYF. The CDR3 bases are TGTGCCATCAGTCCGGGACAGGGGGCGATCGAGCAGTACTTC.